Listed below are T cell receptor beta chains from one sample, sequenced in a study of beta chain features in type 1 diabetes. Clones were sequenced by immunoSEQ multiplex PCR, and TCRdb holds only the in-frame ones, with some missing. The table has hundreds of thousands of clones, about a tenth seen once. Sequencing used naive CD4+ T cells from blood. These receptors were collected from a man aged 25-45 years with type 1 diabetes. Each CDR3 is given with its conserved first and last residue. A D gene is named only where the DNA matches it firmly. Expanded clones get a size class; other rows say once, few or many, or leave the size out.

TRBJ2-1 | NA | TRBV9 | TRBD2 | TGTGCCAGCAGCGTCGCAACTAGCGGGGGGCTTAATGAGCAGTTCTTC | CASSVATSGGLNEQFF
TRBJ2-2 | NA | TRBV29-1 | NA | TGCAGCGTTGCGGCCGGGGAGCTGTTTTTT | CSVAAGELFF
TRBJ1-2 | NA | TRBV28 | NA | TGTGCCACCAATTTCCCGGAAGCGACGTATGGCTACACCTTC | CATNFPEATYGYTF
TRBJ2-1 | NA | TRBV12-5 | TRBD1 | TGTGCTAGTGGGCTCGGACAGGTCTCCTACAATGAGCAGTTCTTC | CASGLGQVSYNEQFF
TRBJ1-2 | few | TRBV23-1 | NA | TGCGCCAGCAGTCTACCCCCGAGGGCTCACTTAGCTAACTATGGCTACACCTTC | CASSLPPRAHLANYGYTF
TRBJ2-5 | few | TRBV15 | NA | TGTGCCACCAGCCTGGACACCCAAGAGACCCAGTACTTC | CATSLDTQETQYF
TRBJ2-1 | NA | TRBV7-3 | TRBD1 | TGTGCCAGCAGCAACGACAGGGGGAGGAACAATGAGCAGTTCTTC | CASSNDRGRNNEQFF
TRBJ2-3 | few | TRBV7-2 | NA | TGTGCCAGCAGGGAGGGGGGGCTTGATACGCAGTATTTT | CASREGGLDTQYF
TRBJ2-1 | NA | TRBV19 | NA | TGTGCCAGTAGTATGGCAGTCAGGGCTGAGCAGTTCTTC | CASSMAVRAEQFF
TRBJ2-1 | NA | TRBV6-6 | NA | TGTGCCAGCAGTTACCAGTCTGAGCAGTTCTTC | CASSYQSEQFF
TRBJ2-1 | NA | TRBV7-2 | NA | TGTGCCCAAGAGGGCACCTACAATGAGCAGTTCTTC | CAQEGTYNEQFF
TRBJ1-2 | NA | TRBV7-2 | TRBD1 | TGTGCCAGCAGCCCTCAGGGGGGAAGCTATGGCTACACCTTC | CASSPQGGSYGYTF
TRBJ1-4 | NA | TRBV5-1 | NA | TGCGCCAGCAGCCTACTGGACAGTCCGGAAGAAAAACTGTTTTTT | CASSLLDSPEEKLFF
TRBJ2-7 | few | TRBV11-1 | NA | TGTGCCAGCAGCTTATGGCGGGGAAGCTCCTACGAGCAGTACTTC | CASSLWRGSSYEQYF
TRBJ2-2 | NA | TRBV5-6 | TRBD1 | TGTGCCAGCAGCCAGACGGACAGGGCTTTTACCGGGGAGCTGTTTTTT | CASSQTDRAFTGELFF
TRBJ2-7 | NA | TRBV5-1 | TRBD1 | TGCGCCAGCAGCTTGGACCTAACAGGGGCTGGCGAGCAGTACTTC | CASSLDLTGAGEQYF
TRBJ2-1 | few | TRBV9 | TRBD2 | TGTGCCAGCAGCCCATTAGCCAGCGGGGGGGCAAATGAGCAGTTCTTC | CASSPLASGGANEQFF